The rows below give T cell receptor beta chains drawn from one sample of a study of circulating tumor DNA in untreated peripheral T-cell lymphoma. Sequencing was performed with immunoSEQ multiplex PCR; in TCRdb, only in-frame clones are kept and a portion is missing. The repertoire holds 1,300 or so clones, with approximately 69% as singletons. Sample: cell-free DNA from blood serum. These receptor sequences come from a human donor with peripheral T-cell lymphoma. CDR3s include the opening cysteine and the closing phenylalanine or tryptophan. D genes are given only for firm matches. Only part of the rows carry a size: once, few, many, or a class if the clone is expanded.

TRBJ2-1 | TRBD2 | TRBV5-1 | . | CASSHETSGSNEQFF | TGCGCCAGCAGCCACGAGACTAGCGGGAGTAATGAGCAGTTCTTC
TRBJ2-1 | . | TRBV29-1 | . | CSVEDQVLF | TGCAGCGTTGAAGATCAAGTTCTCTTC
TRBJ1-1 | . | TRBV11-3 | . | CASSLERVGTEAFF | TGTGCCAGCAGCTTAGAAAGGGTAGGAACTGAAGCTTTCTTT
TRBJ2-7 | . | TRBV10-3 | . | CAIGQGRSDSEQYF | TGTGCCATCGGCCAGGGGAGGTCGGACAGCGAGCAGTACTTC
TRBJ2-5 | . | TRBV2 | . | CASMKGRGGQETQYF | TGTGCCAGCATGAAGGGCAGGGGGGGCCAAGAGACCCAGTACTTC
TRBJ2-1 | . | TRBV10-3 | . | CAISDSLNEQFF | TGTGCCATCAGTGACTCACTCAATGAGCAGTTCTTC
TRBJ2-7 | . | TRBV6-6 | . | CASSYVPTSYEQYF | TGTGCCAGCAGTTACGTCCCGACCAGCTACGAGCAGTACTTC
TRBJ2-7 | . | TRBV5-6 | . | CASSLAGRYSGEQYF | TGTGCCAGCAGCTTGGCAGGGCGTTACTCGGGGGAGCAGTACTTC
TRBJ1-2 | . | TRBV19 | few | CASHGGAYGYTF | TGTGCCAGCCATGGAGGCGCATATGGCTACACCTTC
TRBJ2-1 | . | TRBV4-1 | . | CASSISGTPYNEQFF | TGCGCCAGCAGCATATCCGGGACACCTTACAATGAGCAGTTCTTC
TRBJ2-2 | . | TRBV6-6 | . | CASSYYRAEGTGELFF | TGTGCCAGCAGTTACTACCGGGCCGAGGGGACCGGGGAGCTGTTTTTT
TRBJ1-1 | . | TRBV23-1 | few | CASSQATPGKRNTEAFF | TGCGCCAGCAGTCAAGCTACCCCCGGGAAGAGGAACACTGAAGCTTTCTTT
TRBJ2-7 | . | TRBV10-3 | . | CAISESGTLYGTYEQYF | TGTGCCATCAGTGAGTCTGGGACACTCTATGGAACTTACGAGCAGTACTTC
TRBJ2-3 | . | TRBV6-5 | once | CASSYDLDGTDTQYF | TGTGCCAGCAGTTACGACCTAGACGGGACAGATACGCAGTATTTT
TRBJ2-7 | . | TRBV6-6 | . | CASTPGGHEQYF | TGTGCCAGCACCCCAGGGGGGCACGAGCAGTACTTC
TRBJ2-5 | . | TRBV7-3 | . | CASSLTLGQTQYF | TGTGCCAGCAGCTTAACGTTAGGGCAGACCCAGTACTTC
TRBJ2-7 | TRBD2 | TRBV5-4 | . | CASSILTSGGHYEQYF | TGTGCCAGCAGCATATTGACTAGCGGGGGCCACTACGAGCAGTACTTC
TRBJ1-2 | . | TRBV20-1 | few | CSARWVQGYTF | TGCAGTGCTCGATGGGTGCAGGGCTACACCTTC
TRBJ1-6 | TRBD1 | TRBV18 | . | CASSPGTDPNYYNSPLHF | TGTGCCAGCTCACCAGGGACAGACCCAAACTACTATAATTCACCCCTCCACTTT
TRBJ1-5 | TRBD1 | TRBV5-7 | . | CASSIGQAYQPQHF | TGTGCCAGCAGTATCGGACAGGCCTATCAGCCCCAGCATTTT
TRBJ2-3 | . | TRBV7-9 | . | CASSSDILAPSTDTQYF | TGTGCCAGCAGCTCCGATATACTAGCTCCCAGCACAGATACGCAGTATTTT
TRBJ2-1 | TRBD1 | TRBV5-1 | . | CASSRGQGSIIYNEQFF | TGCGCCAGCAGCAGGGGACAGGGCTCAATTATATACAATGAGCAGTTCTTC
TRBJ2-2 | . | TRBV21-1 | . | CASGPGELFF | TGTGCCAGTGGCCCCGGGGAGCTGTTTTTT
TRBJ2-7 | TRBD1 | TRBV4-1 | once | CASSQATGDEQYF | TGCGCCAGCAGCCAAGCGACAGGGGACGAGCAGTACTTC
TRBJ1-1 | . | TRBV4-1 | . | CASSQVEVNTEAFF | TGCGCCAGCAGCCAAGTTGAGGTGAACACTGAAGCTTTCTTT
TRBJ2-1 | TRBD2 | TRBV19 | . | CASSTGRDYYNEQFF | TGTGCCAGTAGTACGGGCCGGGACTATTACAATGAGCAGTTCTTC
TRBJ2-5 | TRBD1 | TRBV27 | few | CASSLGTGDMETQYF | TGTGCCAGCAGTTTAGGGACAGGGGATATGGAGACCCAGTACTTC
TRBJ2-1 | . | TRBV5-1 | . | CASSLTNVYNEQFF | TGCGCCAGCAGCTTGACCAATGTTTACAATGAGCAGTTCTTC
TRBJ1-4 | TRBD1 | TRBV19 | once | CASSEPQGANEKLFF | TGTGCCAGTAGTGAACCACAGGGGGCGAATGAAAAACTGTTTTTT
TRBJ2-1 | TRBD2 | TRBV5-8 | . | CASSLAFGLAAYNEQFF | TGTGCCAGCAGCTTGGCTTTCGGACTAGCGGCTTACAATGAGCAGTTCTTC
TRBJ1-3 | . | TRBV13 | . | CASSPSLWGAGNTIYF | TGTGCCAGCAGCCCCTCTTTATGGGGCGCTGGAAACACCATATATTTT
TRBJ1-1 | . | TRBV20-1 | . | CSAGTEAFF | TGCAGTGCTGGAACGGAAGCTTTCTTT
TRBJ2-7 | TRBD2 | TRBV6-5 | once | CASSYSRRGAYEQYF | TGTGCCAGCAGTTACTCGCGGCGGGGGGCCTACGAGCAGTACTTC
TRBJ1-1 | . | TRBV5-7 | few | CASSFVLTEAFF | TGTGCCAGCAGCTTTGTGCTCACTGAAGCTTTCTTT
TRBJ2-1 | . | TRBV9 | . | CASSLGDGDEQFF | TGTGCCAGCAGCTTAGGAGACGGGGATGAGCAGTTCTTC
TRBJ2-5 | . | TRBV5-1 | . | CASSLIYGETQYF | TGCGCCAGCAGCTTGATATACGGGGAGACCCAGTACTTC
TRBJ2-1 | TRBD1 | TRBV7-3 | . | CASSLTGQDYNEQFF | TGTGCCAGCAGCTTAACGGGACAGGACTACAATGAGCAGTTCTTC
TRBJ2-1 | . | TRBV9 | . | CASSVVAGWTYNEQFF | TGTGCCAGCAGCGTAGTGGCAGGGTGGACCTACAATGAGCAGTTCTTC